The 13 T cell receptor beta chains below come from one sample, sequenced in a study of T-cell reconstitution after alpha-beta-depleted transplantation in children listed by TCRdb under 2016. The intended sense of this specimen's treatment or condition label: allogeneic hematopoietic cell transplantation with graft depleted of TCRalphabeta T cells and CD19 B cells. The protocol used for the library was PCR. The data were produced on an Illumina HiSeq 2500. TCR libraries were prepared with molecular barcoding, using unique molecular identifiers to normalize TCRbeta repertoire quantification. TCRdb's own reprocessing of the public reads used fastp at Q25 and MiXCR and kept productive beta chains. Under each unique CDR3 protein, matching rows form one entry showing the most common genes and DNA. The sample includes fewer than 1 million distinct CDR3 sequences, with 16% observed a single time. The ten largest clones represent 5% of the sample.

This material consisted of PBMCs, mostly from graft donor cells, taken 360 days after TCRalphabeta/CD19-depleted stem cell transplant. The receptor set was obtained from a male patient younger than 18 who had a stem cell transplant for acute lymphoblastic leukemia, so the T cells may come from the graft donor.

This clonotype occurred a few times. The V and J genes are TRBV11-1 and TRBJ2-6, with D perhaps TRBD2 (6 bases). This CDR3 comprises 19 residues. Trimming took 3 bases from V and 0 from J, leaving 18 bases between them. Germline values: CDR1 SGHAT, CDR2 FQDESV (reference sequence). DNA for the CDR3: TGTGCCAGCAGCTTCGAAACCGGGACTCGACACTCTGGGGCCAACGTCCTGACTTTC. It codes for CASSFETGTRHSGANVLTF.

At least ten counts were recorded for this clonotype. J is TRBJ2-3 and V is TRBV10-3, with D perhaps matching TRBD1 or TRBD2 (5 bases each). This CDR3 is built from 14 residues. Trimming removed 8 bases at V and 1 base at J, with 13 bases between. Germline V gene lookup returns CDR1 ENHRY and CDR2 SYGVKD. CDR3 loop: CAIGTALGTDTQYF. The CDR3 DNA sequence: TGTGCCATCGGGACGGCCCTGGGCACAGATACGCAGTATTTT.

V usage is TRBV7-9 and J usage is TRBJ2-7; 8 nucleotides match TRBD1. V dropped 1 base and J dropped 3; count of bases not matched to a gene: 11. Germline assignment: CDR1 SEHNR and CDR2 FQNEAQ (reference sequence). The CDR3 sequence is 17 residues long. The CDR3 DNA reads TGTGCCAGCAGCTTAGAGAAAACGGGACAGGTCTTCTACGAGCAGTACTTC. It is translated as CASSLEKTGQVFYEQYF.

The genes are TRBV4-1 and TRBJ2-5; D is possibly TRBD2 (5 bases). V was cut by 3 bases and J by 5 bases, with 16 bases left in between. This CDR3 is built from 15 residues. From germline, CDR1 is MGHRA and CDR2 YSYEKL. CDR3 sequence (DNA): TGCGCCAGCAGCCAGCTACGGGGTATGGGGGAGACCCAGTACTTC. Protein product: CASSQLRGMGETQYF.

This clonotype showed up just a few times. The chain joins TRBV5-1 to TRBJ1-1, with D unclear. The CDR3 spans 15 residues. Trimming cost V 0 bases and J 0 bases, with 9 bases left between them. Germline CDR1 reads SGHRS; CDR2 reads YFSETQ. This CDR3 is CASSLVGVMNTEAFF. The CDR3 bases are TGCGCCAGCAGCTTGGTTGGGGTAATGAACACTGAAGCTTTCTTT.

The chain's CDR3 is CASSLFTQLNTEAFF. The CDR3 DNA sequence: TGTGCCAGCAGCTTATTTACCCAACTTAACACTGAAGCTTTCTTT. This sequence joins TRBV7-8 and TRBJ1-1, with unresolved D. This CDR3 is built from 15 residues. Germline V lookup: CDR1 SGHVS, CDR2 FQNEAQ. V was trimmed by 2 bases and J by 2 bases, leaving 12 bases between them.

As regards this clonotype: Mismatch with germline at one junction end may stem from a read error. The rearrangement links TRBV20-1 to TRBJ1-1, with 12 bases lining up with TRBD1. Germline V lookup: CDR1 DFQATT, CDR2 SNEGSKA (reference sequence). This CDR3 has 15 amino acids. CDR3 residues: CSAPGTGGRNAEAFF. The CDR3 DNA reads TGCAGTGCCCCCGGGACAGGGGGCCGGAACGCTGAAGCTTTCTTT.

J is TRBJ1-6 and V is TRBV5-6; 10 nucleotides match TRBD1. After removal of 2 bases from V and 10 bases from J, the junction contained 6 bases not matched to a gene. The CDR3 is 15 residues long. Germline-derived CDR1 and CDR2 are SGHDT and YYEEEE. The CDR3 DNA sequence: TGTGCCAGCAGCTTCCGGGACAGGGGATCATCACCCCTCCACTTT. Translation gives CASSFRDRGSSPLHF.

This clonotype has a handful of counts. The CDR3 here is CASSLYPGLEETQYF. The CDR3 DNA follows: TGCGCCAGCAGCTTGTACCCGGGACTTGAAGAGACCCAGTACTTC. The V gene is TRBV5-1, the J gene TRBJ2-5; possible D gene TRBD2, 6 bases. The germline V gene encodes CDR1 SGHRS and CDR2 YFSETQ. CDR3 size: 15 residues. The V end was cut by 1 base, the J end by 3 bases, with 13 bases between.

This clonotype has just a few counts. V and J are TRBV6-2 or TRBV6-3 and TRBJ2-1; D remains ambiguous. V dropped 2 bases and J dropped 8 bases, with 7 bases sitting between them. This CDR3 contains 12 residues. CDR1 is MNHEY and CDR2 is SVGEGT in the germline V gene. The CDR3 nucleotides read TGTGCCAGCAGTTACGTTCGGCATGAGCAGTTCTTC. As protein: CASSYVRHEQFF.

This clonotype was seen at least ten times. The chain recombines TRBV12-3 or TRBV12-4 with TRBJ2-7, with D tentatively TRBD1 or TRBD2 (5 bases each). CDR3 length: 15 amino acids. V lost 6 bases to trimming and J lost 0 bases, with 15 bases between them. CDR3 bases: TGTGCCAGCAGGTTAACCGGGACGAGCTCCTACGAGCAGTACTTC. It yields the protein CASRLTGTSSYEQYF.

In its sample, this clonotype was seen many times. The chain carries TRBV6-1 and TRBJ2-7; D is possibly TRBD1 (5 bases). Germline V lookup: CDR1 MNHNS, CDR2 SASEGT. Between the trimmed V and J ends, which lost 2 bases and 0 bases, there was a span of 11 bases. The CDR3 totals 15 residues. The CDR3 sequence: CASSEMTVLSYEQYF. The CDR3 nucleotides are TGTGCCAGCAGTGAAATGACAGTCCTCTCCTACGAGCAGTACTTC.

There are many counts of this clonotype. This chain connects TRBV15 to TRBJ1-5, with unresolved D. The CDR3 contains 15 residues. Deletions cut 3 bases from V and 6 bases from J, with 15 bases between. Per the germline V gene, CDR1 is LNHNV and CDR2 is YYDKDF (reference sequence). CDR3 bases: TGTGCCACCAGCAGGCCTCCCGGGTCTTTTCAGCCCCAGCATTTT. It codes for CATSRPPGSFQPQHF.